This T cell receptor (beta chain) was documented in a study of cytomegalovirus exposure and HLA in healthy donors. Across the study: Researchers previously reported finding 117 million unique TCR beta sequences from approximately 190 million T cells.

13 Jbeta primers and 60 Vbeta primers were used for the PCR. Produced via immunoSEQ multiplex PCR; TCRdb's table is partial and in-frame only. This table has over 130,000 clones, 70% to 80% appearing once. The CDR3 extends over 16 amino acids. Trimming at V came to 5 bases and at J to 7 bases, leaving 11 bases not matched to a gene. CDR1 and CDR2 from the germline V gene are SEHNR and FQNEAQ (reference sequence). The sequencing sample was made of PBMCs. The receptor was isolated from a middle-aged man in good health and CMV-seropositive. The chain employs TRBV7-9 and TRBJ2-1; 10 nucleotides line up with TRBD2. CDR3 sequence: CASSIKAGGPSNEQFF. CDR3 DNA: TGTGCCAGCAGCATAAAAGCGGGAGGGCCTTCGAATGAGCAGTTCTTC.